The clone carrying this TCR beta chain has just one count. This entry comes from a study of blood T cell repertoires in COVID-19. Study-wide context: The origin of the acute and convalescent COVID-19 samples was the United States, Italy and Spain.

Generated by immunoSEQ multiplex PCR, the TCRdb table keeps only in-frame clones and is missing some. This repertoire shows 150,000 to 200,000 clones, just under 85% found once; its top ten account for roughly 20%. Trimming removed 2 bases from V and 1 base from J, with 8 bases in between. CDR1 and CDR2 from the germline V gene are MNHEY and SVGAGI. The CDR3 has 15 residues. Sequencing was done on a sample of peripheral blood. The chain uses TRBV6-5 and TRBJ2-2; D is perhaps TRBD2 (5 bases). This clonotype originated in a woman aged 80 or over with acute or convalescent COVID-19. CDR3 in DNA: TGTGCCAGCAGTTACCGGGCGGGGAACACCGGGGAGCTGTTTTTT. Translated, it gives CASSYRAGNTGELFF.